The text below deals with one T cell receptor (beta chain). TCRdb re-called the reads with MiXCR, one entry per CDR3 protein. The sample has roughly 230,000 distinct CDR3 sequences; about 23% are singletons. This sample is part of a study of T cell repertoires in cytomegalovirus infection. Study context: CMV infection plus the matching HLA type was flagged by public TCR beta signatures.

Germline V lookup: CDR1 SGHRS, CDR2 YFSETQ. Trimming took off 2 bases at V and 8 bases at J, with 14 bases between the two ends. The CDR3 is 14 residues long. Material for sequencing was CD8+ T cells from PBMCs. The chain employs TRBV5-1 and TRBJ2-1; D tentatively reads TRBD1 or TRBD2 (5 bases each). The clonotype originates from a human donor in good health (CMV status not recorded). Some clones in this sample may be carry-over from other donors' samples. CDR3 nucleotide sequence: TGCGCCAGCAGCTTTTCCCGGGGACGGGATGAGCAGTTCTTC. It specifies CASSFSRGRDEQFF. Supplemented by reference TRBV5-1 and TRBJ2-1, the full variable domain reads KAGVTQTPRYLIKTRGQQVTLSCSPISGHRSVSWYQQTPGQGLQFLFEYFSETQRNKGNFPGRFSGRQFSNSRSEMNVSTLELGDSALYLCASSFSRGRDEQFFGPGTRLTVL.